The 25 T cell receptor beta chains given below trace back to one sample, sequenced in a study of blood T cell repertoires in COVID-19 (dated by TCRdb to the early 2020s). Receptor amplification or capture employed the immunoSEQ multiplex PCR assay. The table was pulled from immuneACCESS by TCRdb, which kept in-frame rearrangements only. Such tables lose some clones; where checked, under half of the loss comes from unresolved V genes, and the rest has no known cause. This sample lists approximately 200,000 clones; around four fifths were detected once. The ten largest make up approximately 8.7% of the sample. Sequences were obtained from PBMCs or T cells enriched from blood (not recorded which). The source of these receptors is a man aged 40-49 years who had recovered from COVID-19.

This clone has just a few counts. This chain joins TRBV4-2 and TRBJ1-5, with D possibly being TRBD1 (5 bases). Germline CDR1 and CDR2: LGHNA and YNFKEQ. Between the trimmed V and J ends, which lost 1 base and 3 bases, there was a span of 19 bases. The CDR3 extends over 18 amino acids. CDR3 residues: CASSQAGSGGGNNQPQHF. Written as DNA, the CDR3 is TGTGCCAGCAGCCAAGCCGGGTCCGGGGGAGGGAACAATCAGCCCCAGCATTTT.

The chain couples TRBV7-9 to TRBJ2-5; 9 bases fit TRBD2. The CDR3 has 14 residues. Germline CDR1 reads SEHNR; CDR2 reads FQNEAQ (reference sequence). The V gene end was trimmed by 4 bases and the J gene end by 4 bases; junction bases not matched to a gene: 4. The CDR3 DNA sequence: TGTGCCAGCAGCTATAGCGGGGGCCCAGAGACCCAGTACTTC. Its translation: CASSYSGGPETQYF.

The rearrangement joins TRBV7-9 to TRBJ1-2; no definite D call. Deletions cut 5 bases from V and 4 bases from J, with 11 bases between. Germline-derived CDR1 and CDR2 are SEHNR and FQNEAQ (reference sequence). The CDR3 is made up of 13 amino acids. The CDR3 bases are TGTGCCAGCAGCAGAACAGCAGGCTATGGCTACACCTTC. Its translation: CASSRTAGYGYTF.

The J gene is TRBJ2-7, the V gene TRBV27, with 8 bases lining up with TRBD1. The CDR3 spans 15 residues. In germline, CDR1 is MNHEY, CDR2 SMNVEV (reference sequence). The ends lost 5 bases at V and 3 bases at J; junction bases unmatched: 9. The CDR3 spells CASSKTGGESYEQYF. CDR3 nucleotide sequence: TGTGCCAGCAGTAAAACAGGGGGAGAGAGCTACGAGCAGTACTTC.

The gene calls are TRBV23-1 and TRBJ2-5, with 8 bases matching TRBD1. TRBV23-1 is treated as an ORF (open reading frame) with a function not yet certain. The CDR3 sequence is 15 residues long. V gave up 7 bases and J gave up 3 bases; unmatched junction bases: 10. CDR3 sequence: CASTQTGAREETQYF. The CDR3 coding sequence is TGCGCCAGCACCCAGACAGGGGCACGGGAAGAGACCCAGTACTTC.

The rearrangement joins TRBV5-1 to TRBJ2-7; no clear D gene. The V end was cut by 1 base, the J end by 0 bases, with 11 bases between. This CDR3 is 15 amino acids long. From germline, CDR1 is SGHRS and CDR2 YFSETQ. The CDR3 bases are TGCGCCAGCAGCTTGAACCGAGAGAGCTCCTACGAGCAGTACTTC. Residues: CASSLNRESSYEQYF.

In DNA form, the CDR3 reads TGTGCCAGTTCCCATTTCAATAGCGGGGGCAACAATGAGCAGTTCTTC. Encoded protein: CASSHFNSGGNNEQFF. This chain connects TRBV19 to TRBJ2-1; TRBD2 aligns across 9 bases. The germline gives CDR1 LNHDA, CDR2 SQIVND (reference sequence). This CDR3 has 16 amino acids. The ends lost 8 bases at V and 5 bases at J; junction bases unmatched: 13.

The chain combines TRBV7-8 with TRBJ1-2; the D is unclear. V lost 4 bases, J lost 2 bases, and 8 bases lay in between. CDR1 and CDR2 from the germline V gene are SGHVS and FQNEAQ. This CDR3 spans 13 amino acids. DNA for the CDR3: TGTGCCAGCAGCTATGACACAAACTATGGCTACACCTTC. Amino acid sequence: CASSYDTNYGYTF.

In its sample, this clone was seen a few times. This chain connects TRBV2 to TRBJ1-6, with D possibly being TRBD1 (5 bases). From germline, CDR1 is SNHLY and CDR2 FYNNEI. V lost 3 bases, J lost 9 bases, and 15 bases lay in between. This CDR3 is 15 amino acids long. CDR3 loop: CASSEKGQGTSPLHF. In DNA form, the CDR3 reads TGTGCCAGCAGTGAGAAGGGCCAGGGTACTTCACCCCTCCACTTT.

The rearrangement links TRBV18 to TRBJ1-3; 9 nucleotides align to TRBD1. The CDR3 runs to 18 residues. V was pared by 8 bases and J by 0 bases, with 14 bases of the junction left unmatched. Germline assignment: CDR1 KGHSH and CDR2 LQKENI. The CDR3 is CASGSTGGDPGSGNTIYF. The CDR3 DNA reads TGTGCCAGCGGATCGACAGGGGGTGATCCCGGCTCTGGAAACACCATATATTTT.

This clone was seen only a few times. The gene calls are TRBV2 and TRBJ1-3; TRBD1 matches 7 bases. From germline, CDR1 is SNHLY and CDR2 FYNNEI. Trimming at V came to 7 bases and at J to 0 bases, leaving 9 bases not matched to a gene. The CDR3 spans 16 residues. The CDR3 loop reads CASTIQGTYSGNTIYF. The CDR3 region has the DNA TGTGCCAGCACCATACAGGGGACTTACTCTGGAAACACCATATATTTT.

J is TRBJ2-5 and V is TRBV5-1, with TRBD1 matching 7 bases. This CDR3 region has 13 residues. Trimming removed 4 bases from V and 7 bases from J; junction bases left unmatched: 7. In germline, CDR1 is SGHRS, CDR2 YFSETQ. CDR3 in DNA: TGCGCCAGCAGCGACAGGGAAAGGGGGACCCAGTACTTC. Translation gives CASSDRERGTQYF.

This sequence joins TRBV21-1 and TRBJ1-5. TRBV21-1 counts as a pseudogene. The CDR3 is made up of 17 amino acids. CDR3 nucleotide sequence: TGTGCCAGCAGCAAAGCTCGGGATAGGTGTGTCAATCAGCCCCAGCATTTT. Protein product: CASSKARDRCVNQPQHF.

This clone has a count of ten or more. The V and J genes are TRBV19 and TRBJ1-2, with D hard to call. Trimming left V 3 bases short and J 4 bases short, with 9 bases between. CDR3 size: 13 residues. CDR1 and CDR2 (germline): LNHDA, SQIVND (reference sequence). CDR3 region: CASSMSVAYGYTF. The CDR3 nucleotides are TGTGCCAGTAGTATGTCGGTTGCCTATGGCTACACCTTC. Combining the CDR3 with reference TRBV19 and TRBJ1-2 gives the whole variable domain DGGITQSPKYLFRKEGQNVTLSCEQNLNHDAMYWYRQDPGQGLRLIYYSQIVNDFQKGDIAEGYSVSREKKESFPLTVTSAQKNPTAFYLCASSMSVAYGYTFGSGTRLTVV.

The chain employs TRBV19 and TRBJ2-1; perhaps TRBD2 as D (6 bases). Germline V lookup: CDR1 LNHDA, CDR2 SQIVND (reference sequence). The ends were cut back, 4 bases at V and 4 bases at J, with 11 bases in the middle. The CDR3 is made up of 14 amino acids. Here the CDR3 DNA reads TGTGCCAGTAGTAGGGGGACTCCATACAATGAGCAGTTCTTC. Its protein product is CASSRGTPYNEQFF.

V gene TRBV27 combines with J gene TRBJ2-7; D is perhaps TRBD1 (6 bases). CDR1 is MNHEY, CDR2 SMNVEV, per germline (reference sequence). CDR3 length equals 15 residues. Trimming left V 0 bases short and J 1 base short, with 10 bases between. The DNA for the CDR3 is TGTGCCAGCAGTTTATCTACCAGGGGATCCTACGAGCAGTACTTC. Amino acid sequence: CASSLSTRGSYEQYF.

This clone appeared a few times. V gene TRBV5-1 combines with J gene TRBJ2-7, with 13 bases lining up with TRBD2. V was pared by 4 bases and J by 0 bases, with 10 bases of the junction left unmatched. This CDR3 contains 18 residues. CDR1 SGHRS and CDR2 YFSETQ come from the germline V gene. As DNA, the CDR3 is TGCGCCAGCAGCCCACTTGGGACTAGCGGGGATTTCTCCTACGAGCAGTACTTC. Protein: CASSPLGTSGDFSYEQYF.

The rearrangement links TRBV19 to TRBJ1-4; D ambiguous. Germline V CDR1 and CDR2: LNHDA, SQIVND (reference sequence). CDR3 length: 13 residues. Trimming took 6 bases from V and 0 from J, leaving 5 bases between them. The CDR3 DNA follows: TGTGCCAGTAGCCGTGCAACTAATGAAAAACTGTTTTTT. Translated, it gives CASSRATNEKLFF. Together with reference TRBV19 and TRBJ1-4, the CDR3 gives the full variable domain: DGGITQSPKYLFRKEGQNVTLSCEQNLNHDAMYWYRQDPGQGLRLIYYSQIVNDFQKGDIAEGYSVSREKKESFPLTVTSAQKNPTAFYLCASSRATNEKLFFGSGTQLSVL.

The chain combines TRBV5-1 with TRBJ2-4; 7 nucleotides agree with TRBD1. CDR1 is SGHRS, CDR2 YFSETQ, per germline. The CDR3 covers 18 residues. The V gene end was trimmed by 4 bases and the J gene end by 1 base; junction bases not matched to a gene: 14. The CDR3 DNA sequence: TGCGCCAGCAGCCCCGGACAGGCTAGTGCTCAGGCCAAAAACATTCAGTACTTC. Encoded protein: CASSPGQASAQAKNIQYF.

This chain uses TRBV15 with TRBJ1-1, with D tentatively TRBD1 (6 bases). Germline assignment: CDR1 LNHNV and CDR2 YYDKDF (reference sequence). The length of the CDR3 is 14 residues. V shed 0 bases and J shed 10 bases, with 15 bases lying between them. The CDR3 spells CATSREGALAGAFF. Written as DNA, the CDR3 is TGTGCCACCAGCAGAGAGGGGGCCCTAGCTGGAGCTTTCTTT.

The CDR3 DNA sequence: TGTGCCAGTAGATGGAGGGCAGGGGGGTCAGAGACCCAGTACTTC. This gives the protein CASRWRAGGSETQYF. J is TRBJ2-5 and V is TRBV19, with D tentatively TRBD1 (7 bases). From germline, CDR1 is LNHDA and CDR2 SQIVND (reference sequence). V was pared by 6 bases and J by 4 bases, with 18 bases between. The CDR3 runs to 15 residues.

V gene TRBV18 combines with J gene TRBJ1-5; D remains ambiguous. V was clipped by 1 base and J by 6 bases, with 13 bases between them. The germline CDR1 and CDR2 sequences are KGHSH and LQKENI. The CDR3 totals 15 residues. CDR3 DNA: TGTGCCAGCTCACCACTCCCGGGATCGGGTCAGCCCCAGCATTTT. Its protein is CASSPLPGSGQPQHF.

The chain uses TRBV18 and TRBJ1-2; TRBD1 agrees at 7 bases. CDR1 and CDR2 from the germline V gene are KGHSH and LQKENI. This CDR3 has 20 amino acids. V trimming: 3 bases; J trimming: 4 bases; junction bases outside the gene matches: 23. CDR3 DNA sequence: TGTGCCAGCTCACCTAGGATTATTCTTGGACAGGTTTCCCGCACCTATGGCTACACCTTC. Protein: CASSPRIILGQVSRTYGYTF.

The rearrangement joins TRBV2 to TRBJ1-2; D is undetermined. The CDR3 spans 12 residues. V gave up 2 bases and J gave up 5 bases, with 6 bases separating them. Germline CDR1 SNHLY, CDR2 FYNNEI. DNA of the CDR3: TGTGCCAGCAGTGAACAGACATATGGCTACACCTTC. Translating gives CASSEQTYGYTF.

The chain has TRBV6-5 and TRBJ1-3; D gene ambiguous. The germline CDR1 and CDR2 sequences are MNHEY and SVGAGI. Trimming shortened V by 0 bases and J by 7 bases, and 16 bases separated the two germline ends. CDR3 length: 16 amino acids. CDR3 loop: CASSYSESSAWNTIYF. The CDR3 DNA reads TGTGCCAGCAGTTACTCGGAGTCATCAGCGTGGAACACCATATATTTT.